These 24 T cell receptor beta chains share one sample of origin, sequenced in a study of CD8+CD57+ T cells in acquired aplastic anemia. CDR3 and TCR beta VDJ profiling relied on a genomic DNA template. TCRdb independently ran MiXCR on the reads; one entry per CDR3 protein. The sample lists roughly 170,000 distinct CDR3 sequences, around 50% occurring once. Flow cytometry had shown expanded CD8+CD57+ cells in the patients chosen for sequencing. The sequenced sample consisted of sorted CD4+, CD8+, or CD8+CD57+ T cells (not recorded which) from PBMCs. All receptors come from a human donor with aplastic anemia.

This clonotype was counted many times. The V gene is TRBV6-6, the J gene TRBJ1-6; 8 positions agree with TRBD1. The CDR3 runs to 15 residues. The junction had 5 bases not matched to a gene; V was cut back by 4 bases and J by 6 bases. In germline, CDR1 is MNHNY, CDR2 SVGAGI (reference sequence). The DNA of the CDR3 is TGTGCCAGCAGTTCCGGACAGGGACCTAATTCACCCCTCCACTTT. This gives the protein CASSSGQGPNSPLHF.

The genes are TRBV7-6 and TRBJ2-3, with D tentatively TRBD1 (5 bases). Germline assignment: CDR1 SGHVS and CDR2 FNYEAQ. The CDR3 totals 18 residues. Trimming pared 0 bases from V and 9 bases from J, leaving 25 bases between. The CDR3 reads CASSLAPRSRANGNTQYF. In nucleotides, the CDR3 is TGTGCCAGCAGCTTAGCCCCCCGGTCCAGGGCAAATGGAAACACGCAGTATTTT.

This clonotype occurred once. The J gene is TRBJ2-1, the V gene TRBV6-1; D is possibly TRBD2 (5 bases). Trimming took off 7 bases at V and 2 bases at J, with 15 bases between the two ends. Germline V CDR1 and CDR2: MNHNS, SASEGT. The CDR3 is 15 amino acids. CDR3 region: CASKGAAEAYNEQFF. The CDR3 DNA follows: TGTGCCAGCAAGGGAGCAGCGGAAGCCTACAATGAGCAGTTCTTC.

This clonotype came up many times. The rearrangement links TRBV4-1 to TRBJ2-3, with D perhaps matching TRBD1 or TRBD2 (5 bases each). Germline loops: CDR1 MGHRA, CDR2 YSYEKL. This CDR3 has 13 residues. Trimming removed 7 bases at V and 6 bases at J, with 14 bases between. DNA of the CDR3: TGCGCCAGCACCCCGGGGCCCACCGATACGCAGTATTTT. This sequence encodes CASTPGPTDTQYF.

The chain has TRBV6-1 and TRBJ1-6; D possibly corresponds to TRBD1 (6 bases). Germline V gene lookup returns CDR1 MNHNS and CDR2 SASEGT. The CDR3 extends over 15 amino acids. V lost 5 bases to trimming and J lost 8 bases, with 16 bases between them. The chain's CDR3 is CASSTSGEGDSPLHF. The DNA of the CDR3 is TGTGCCAGCAGTACCTCCGGAGAGGGGGATTCACCCCTCCACTTT.

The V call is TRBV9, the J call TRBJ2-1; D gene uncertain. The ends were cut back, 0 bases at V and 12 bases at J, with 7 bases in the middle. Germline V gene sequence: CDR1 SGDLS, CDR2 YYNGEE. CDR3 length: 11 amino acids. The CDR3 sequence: CASSVGSLQFF. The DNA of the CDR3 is TGTGCCAGCAGCGTAGGGTCCCTGCAGTTCTTC. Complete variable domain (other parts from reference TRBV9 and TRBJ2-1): DSGVTQTPKHLITATGQRVTLRCSPRSGDLSVYWYQQSLDQGLQFLIQYYNGEERAKGNILERFSAQQFPDLHSELNLSSLELGDSALYFCASSVGSLQFFGPGTRLTVL.

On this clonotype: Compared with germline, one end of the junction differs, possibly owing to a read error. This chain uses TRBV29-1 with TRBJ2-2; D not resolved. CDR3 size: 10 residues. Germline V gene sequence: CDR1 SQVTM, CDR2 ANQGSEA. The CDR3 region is CSVDTGELFF. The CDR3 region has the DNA TGCAGCGTCGACACAGGGGAGCTGTTTTTT.

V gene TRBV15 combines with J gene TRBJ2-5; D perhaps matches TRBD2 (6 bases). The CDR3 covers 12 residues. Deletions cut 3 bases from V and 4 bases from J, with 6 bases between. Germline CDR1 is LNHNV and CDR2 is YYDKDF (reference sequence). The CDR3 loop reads CATSRGGETQYF. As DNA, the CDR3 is TGTGCCACCAGCAGGGGGGGAGAGACCCAGTACTTC.

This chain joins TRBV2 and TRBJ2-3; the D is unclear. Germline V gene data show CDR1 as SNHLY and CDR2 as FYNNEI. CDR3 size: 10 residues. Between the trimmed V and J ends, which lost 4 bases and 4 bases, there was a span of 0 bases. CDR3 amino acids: CASSADTQYF. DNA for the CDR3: TGTGCCAGCAGTGCAGATACGCAGTATTTT.

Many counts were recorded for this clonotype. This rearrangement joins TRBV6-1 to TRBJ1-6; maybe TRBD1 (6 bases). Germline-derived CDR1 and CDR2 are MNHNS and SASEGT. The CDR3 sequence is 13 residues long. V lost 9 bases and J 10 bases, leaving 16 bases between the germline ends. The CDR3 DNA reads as TGTGCCAGTCGCGGGGGCACAGGATCACCCCTCCACTTT. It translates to CASRGGTGSPLHF.

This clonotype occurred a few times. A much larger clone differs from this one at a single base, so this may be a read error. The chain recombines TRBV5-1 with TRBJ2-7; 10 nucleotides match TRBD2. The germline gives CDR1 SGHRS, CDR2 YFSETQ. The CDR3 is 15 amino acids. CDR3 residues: CACSADSGGFYEQYF. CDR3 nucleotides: TGCGCCTGCAGCGCCGATAGCGGGGGGTTCTACGAGCAGTACTTC.

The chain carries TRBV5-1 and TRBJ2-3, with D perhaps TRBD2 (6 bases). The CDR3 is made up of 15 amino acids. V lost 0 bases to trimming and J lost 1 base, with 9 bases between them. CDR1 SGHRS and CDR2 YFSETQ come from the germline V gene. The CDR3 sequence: CASSLEASGTDTQYF. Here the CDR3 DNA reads TGCGCCAGCAGCTTGGAGGCTAGCGGCACAGATACGCAGTATTTT. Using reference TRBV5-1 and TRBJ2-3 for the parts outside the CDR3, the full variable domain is KAGVTQTPRYLIKTRGQQVTLSCSPISGHRSVSWYQQTPGQGLQFLFEYFSETQRNKGNFPGRFSGRQFSNSRSEMNVSTLELGDSALYLCASSLEASGTDTQYFGPGTRLTVL.

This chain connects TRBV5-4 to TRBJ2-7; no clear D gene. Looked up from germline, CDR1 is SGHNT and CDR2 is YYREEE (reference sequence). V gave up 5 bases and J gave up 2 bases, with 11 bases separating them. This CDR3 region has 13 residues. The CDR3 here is CASRIKGTYEQYF. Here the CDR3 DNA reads TGTGCCAGCAGAATTAAGGGAACCTACGAGCAGTACTTC. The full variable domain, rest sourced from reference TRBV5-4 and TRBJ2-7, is ETGVTQSPTHLIKTRGQQVTLRCSSQSGHNTVSWYQQALGQGPQFIFQYYREEENGRGNFPPRFSGLQFPNYSSELNVNALELDDSALYLCASRIKGTYEQYFGPGTRLTVT.

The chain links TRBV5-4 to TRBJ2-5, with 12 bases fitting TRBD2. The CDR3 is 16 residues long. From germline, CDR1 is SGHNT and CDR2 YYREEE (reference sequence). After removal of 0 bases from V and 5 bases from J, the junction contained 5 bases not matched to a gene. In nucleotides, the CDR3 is TGTGCCAGCAGCTTGGCTAGCGGGGGGGCCGTTGAGACCCAGTACTTC. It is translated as CASSLASGGAVETQYF.

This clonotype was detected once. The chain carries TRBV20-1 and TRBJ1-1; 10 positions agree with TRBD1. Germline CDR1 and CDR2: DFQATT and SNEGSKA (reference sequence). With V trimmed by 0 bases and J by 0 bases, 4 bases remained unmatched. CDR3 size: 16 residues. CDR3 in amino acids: CSARDPTGGLNTEAFF. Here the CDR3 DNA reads TGCAGTGCTAGAGATCCGACAGGGGGCCTGAACACTGAAGCTTTCTTT.

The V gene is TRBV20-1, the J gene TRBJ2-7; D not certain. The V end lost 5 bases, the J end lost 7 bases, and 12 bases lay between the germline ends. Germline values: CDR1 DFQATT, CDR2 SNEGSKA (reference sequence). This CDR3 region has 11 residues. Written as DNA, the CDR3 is TGCAGTGCTCCCCGCTCGCGGGAGCAGTACTTC. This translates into CSAPRSREQYF.

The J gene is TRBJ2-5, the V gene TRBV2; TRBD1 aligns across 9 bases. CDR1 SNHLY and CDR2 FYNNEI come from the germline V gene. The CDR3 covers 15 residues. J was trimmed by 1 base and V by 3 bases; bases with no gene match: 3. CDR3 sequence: CASSEGTGPQETQYF. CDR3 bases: TGTGCCAGCAGTGAGGGGACAGGGCCCCAAGAGACCCAGTACTTC.

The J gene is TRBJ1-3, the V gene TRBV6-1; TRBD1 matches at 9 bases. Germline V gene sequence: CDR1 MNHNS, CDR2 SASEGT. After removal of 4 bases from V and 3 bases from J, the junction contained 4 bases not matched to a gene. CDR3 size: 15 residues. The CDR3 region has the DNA TGTGCCAGCAGTGTGGGACAGGGATTTGGAAACACCATATATTTT. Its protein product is CASSVGQGFGNTIYF.

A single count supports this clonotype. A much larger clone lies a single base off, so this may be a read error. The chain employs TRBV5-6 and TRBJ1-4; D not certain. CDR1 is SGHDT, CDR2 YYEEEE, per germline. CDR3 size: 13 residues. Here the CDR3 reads CASSLRSGENLFF. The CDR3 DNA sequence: TGTGCCAGCAGCTTGAGGAGCGGGGAAAATCTGTTTTTT.

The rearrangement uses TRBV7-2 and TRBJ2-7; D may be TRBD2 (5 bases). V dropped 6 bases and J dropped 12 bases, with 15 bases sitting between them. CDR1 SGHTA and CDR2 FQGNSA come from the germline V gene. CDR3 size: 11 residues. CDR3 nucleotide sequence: TGTGCCAGCAGTGAAATATTAGGACTGTACTTC. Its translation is CASSEILGLYF.

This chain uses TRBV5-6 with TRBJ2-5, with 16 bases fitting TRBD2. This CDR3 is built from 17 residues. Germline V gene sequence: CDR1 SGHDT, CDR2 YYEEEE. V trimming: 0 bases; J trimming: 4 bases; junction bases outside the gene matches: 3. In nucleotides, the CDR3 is TGTGCCAGCAGCTTGGTGGGACTAGCGGGGGGGCTAGAGACCCAGTACTTC. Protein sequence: CASSLVGLAGGLETQYF.

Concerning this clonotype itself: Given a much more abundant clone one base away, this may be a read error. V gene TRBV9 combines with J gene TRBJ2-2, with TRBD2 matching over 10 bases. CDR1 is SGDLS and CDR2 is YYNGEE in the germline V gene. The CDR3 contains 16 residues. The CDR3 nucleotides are TGTGCCAGCAGCGTAGCTCCAGCGGGGGGGCCCGGGGAGCTGCTTTTT. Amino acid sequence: CASSVAPAGGPGELLF. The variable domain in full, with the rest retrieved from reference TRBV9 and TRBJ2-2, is DSGVTQTPKHLITATGQRVTLRCSPRSGDLSVYWYQQSLDQGLQFLIQYYNGEERAKGNILERFSAQQFPDLHSELNLSSLELGDSALYFCASSVAPAGGPGELLFGEGSRLTVL.

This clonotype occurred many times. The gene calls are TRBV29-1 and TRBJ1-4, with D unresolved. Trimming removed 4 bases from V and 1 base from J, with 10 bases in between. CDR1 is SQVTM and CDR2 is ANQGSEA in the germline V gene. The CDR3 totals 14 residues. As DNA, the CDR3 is TGCAGCGTTGCCGACGGGGTAACTAATGAAAAACTGTTTTTT. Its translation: CSVADGVTNEKLFF.

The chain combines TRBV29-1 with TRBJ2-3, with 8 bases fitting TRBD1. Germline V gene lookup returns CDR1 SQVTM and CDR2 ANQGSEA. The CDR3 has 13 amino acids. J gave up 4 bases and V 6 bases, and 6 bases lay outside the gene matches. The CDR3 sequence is CSVLRGRSDTQYF. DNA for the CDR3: TGCAGCGTGCTCAGGGGGCGATCAGATACGCAGTATTTT.